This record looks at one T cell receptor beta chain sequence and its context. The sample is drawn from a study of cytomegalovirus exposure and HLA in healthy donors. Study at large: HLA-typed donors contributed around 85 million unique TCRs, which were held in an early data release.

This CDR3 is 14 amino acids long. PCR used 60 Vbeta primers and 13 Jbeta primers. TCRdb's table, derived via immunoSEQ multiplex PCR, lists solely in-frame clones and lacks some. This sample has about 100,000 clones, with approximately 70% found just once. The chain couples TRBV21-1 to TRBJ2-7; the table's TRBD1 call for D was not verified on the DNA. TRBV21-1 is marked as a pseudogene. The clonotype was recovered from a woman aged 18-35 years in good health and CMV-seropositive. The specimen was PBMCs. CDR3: CASISGTWSYEQYF. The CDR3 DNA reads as TGTGCCAGCATCTCCGGGACATGGTCCTACGAGCAGTACTTC.